The 8 T cell receptor beta chains below were found in one sample sequenced in a study of blood T cell repertoires in COVID-19. Data came from immunoSEQ multiplex PCR; TCRdb stores just in-frame clones and leaves some out. Of nearly 55,000 clones listed, over 70% are singletons. The specimen was peripheral blood. Receptors were obtained from a human donor with active or convalescent COVID-19. The donor label of this sample is uncertain.

The genes are TRBV4-3 and TRBJ1-2, with 8 bases aligning to TRBD1. Germline V gives CDR1 LGHNA, CDR2 YSLEER. This CDR3 spans 13 amino acids. V lost 4 bases, J lost 6 bases, and 4 bases stayed unmatched. The CDR3 DNA follows: TGCGCCAGCAGCCCGGGACAGGACGATGGCTACACCTTC. Translating gives CASSPGQDDGYTF.

This clone appeared once. V is TRBV30 and J is TRBJ1-4, with D tentatively TRBD1 (6 bases). Trimming removed 2 bases at V and 4 bases at J, with 8 bases between. The CDR3 covers 13 residues. CDR1 is GTSNPN, CDR2 SVGIG, per germline (reference sequence). CDR3 in DNA: TGTGCCTGGAGTTACAGGGATAATGAAAAACTGTTTTTT. Protein: CAWSYRDNEKLFF.

V usage is TRBV7-2 and J usage is TRBJ1-3; TRBD1 matches 8 bases. Trimming took 5 bases from V and 6 from J; bases not matched to a gene: 6. CDR1 is SGHTA and CDR2 is FQGNSA in the germline V gene. The CDR3 consists of 14 residues. The CDR3 loop reads CASSVQGGANTIYF. The DNA for the CDR3 is TGTGCCAGCAGCGTACAGGGGGGAGCAAACACCATATATTTT.

The gene calls are TRBV18 and TRBJ2-1, with TRBD2 matching 14 bases. The V gene end was trimmed by 4 bases and the J gene end by 7 bases; junction bases not matched to a gene: 6. CDR3 length equals 16 residues. Germline-derived CDR1 and CDR2 are KGHSH and LQKENI. The CDR3 sequence: CASSQGTSGSGNEQFF. The CDR3 DNA follows: TGTGCCAGCTCACAGGGGACTAGCGGGAGTGGTAATGAGCAGTTCTTC.

This clone was observed a handful of times. The chain carries TRBV12-3 or TRBV12-4 and TRBJ2-7, with 8 bases matching TRBD1. V was pared by 7 bases and J by 2 bases, with 4 bases of the junction left unmatched. This CDR3 has 13 amino acids. DNA for the CDR3: TGTGCCAGCAATCCGGGACAGGCCTACGAGCAGTACTTC. This sequence encodes CASNPGQAYEQYF.

This sequence joins TRBV19 and TRBJ1-2; maybe TRBD1 (5 bases). The CDR3 sequence is 14 residues long. With 6 bases removed from V and 0 bases from J, the gap between germline ends came to 11 bases. CDR1 LNHDA and CDR2 SQIVND come from the germline V gene (reference sequence). CDR3 in amino acids: CASRTGVTNYGYTF. Here the CDR3 DNA reads TGTGCCAGTAGGACGGGGGTGACTAACTATGGCTACACCTTC.

The rearrangement joins TRBV19 to TRBJ2-6; maybe TRBD1 (6 bases). CDR1 and CDR2 (germline): LNHDA, SQIVND (reference sequence). The CDR3 is made up of 14 amino acids. Trimming cost V 10 bases and J 2 bases, with 12 bases left between them. CDR3 loop: CATRTGTGANVLTF. The DNA for the CDR3 is TGTGCCACCAGAACAGGGACTGGGGCCAACGTCCTGACTTTC. Complete variable domain (other parts from reference TRBV19 and TRBJ2-6): DGGITQSPKYLFRKEGQNVTLSCEQNLNHDAMYWYRQDPGQGLRLIYYSQIVNDFQKGDIAEGYSVSREKKESFPLTVTSAQKNPTAFYLCATRTGTGANVLTFGAGSRLTVL.

The V call is TRBV19, the J call TRBJ1-4; 9 nucleotides align to TRBD1. The germline V gene encodes CDR1 LNHDA and CDR2 SQIVND (reference sequence). V lost 8 bases and J lost 7; bases outside the gene matches: 8. The CDR3 is 14 residues long. CDR3 amino acids: CASQKGQGGEKLFF. CDR3 sequence (DNA): TGTGCCAGTCAGAAGGGACAGGGAGGTGAAAAACTGTTTTTT.